Each of the 9 T cell receptor beta chains below was sequenced from the same sample in a study of molecular identifiers for immune sequencing clone quantification. TCRdb processed the PCR reads anew with MiXCR; each CDR3 protein has one entry. The repertoire holds around 480,000 distinct CDR3 sequences, with about a fifth as singletons. The sample was naive CD8+ T cells from blood, with Jurkat cell RNA spiked in. Subset specified: FACS-sorted CD8+CD4-CCR7+CD45RA+ naive T cells. The receptor source for this set is a human donor in good health. Some libraries in this study had Jurkat cell RNA spiked in.

This clonotype was counted many times. V gene TRBV15 combines with J gene TRBJ1-4; D perhaps matches TRBD1 (5 bases). This CDR3 has 15 residues. V lost 1 base to trimming and J lost 3 bases, with 9 bases between them. The V gene's germline CDR1 is LNHNV and CDR2 YYDKDF (reference sequence). CDR3 nucleotide sequence: TGTGCCACCAGCAGAGGAGACAGCTCTAATGAAAAACTGTTTTTT. This sequence encodes CATSRGDSSNEKLFF.

This clonotype was detected many times. The genes are TRBV27 and TRBJ2-7; D is possibly TRBD2 (6 bases). The germline V and J ends were trimmed by 6 bases and 2 bases, with 17 bases remaining between them. The CDR3 sequence is 15 residues long. CDR1 MNHEY and CDR2 SMNVEV come from the germline V gene (reference sequence). Written as DNA, the CDR3 is TGTGCCAGCAGCCCAGGGAGCGGGTACGCCTACGAGCAGTACTTC. Its protein is CASSPGSGYAYEQYF.

On this clonotype: A read error is possible here, since a much larger clone lies one base away. The chain joins TRBV19 to TRBJ2-3; no clear D gene. V lost 11 bases and J lost 5, with 17 bases in between. The CDR3 loop spans 13 amino acids. In germline, CDR1 is LNHDA, CDR2 SQIVND (reference sequence). The CDR3 DNA sequence: TGTGCCGGGTCGACGTGGTTTGGAGATACGCAGTATTTT. Its translation is CAGSTWFGDTQYF. The whole variable domain, filled in from reference TRBV19 and TRBJ2-3, reads DGGITQSPKYLFRKEGQNVTLSCEQNLNHDAMYWYRQDPGQGLRLIYYSQIVNDFQKGDIAEGYSVSREKKESFPLTVTSAQKNPTAFYLCAGSTWFGDTQYFGPGTRLTVL.

With respect to this clonotype: One junction end disagrees with the germline gene, perhaps due to a read error. The chain links TRBV27 to TRBJ2-2; 9 bases agree with TRBD2. The CDR3 spans 16 residues. Looked up from germline, CDR1 is MNHEY and CDR2 is SMNVEV (reference sequence). The CDR3 DNA is TGTGCCAGCAGTTCGTTAGCGGGGGAAAAAGCCGGGGAGCCGTTTTTT. This encodes CASSSLAGEKAGEPFF.

The V gene is TRBV27, the J gene TRBJ2-7, with 8 bases identical to TRBD1. V shed 2 bases and J 3 bases; nucleotides not matched to a gene: 3. The CDR3 has 14 residues. Per germline, CDR1 MNHEY and CDR2 SMNVEV (reference sequence). The CDR3, as DNA: TGTGCCAGCAGTTTACGGGACAGGTACTACGAGCAGTACTTC. Translating gives CASSLRDRYYEQYF.

This clonotype was counted between two and nine times. The chain carries TRBV27 and TRBJ2-4; 10 nucleotides match TRBD1. With V trimmed by 6 bases and J by 3 bases, 2 bases remained unmatched. The V gene's germline CDR1 is MNHEY and CDR2 SMNVEV (reference sequence). The CDR3 has 14 amino acids. Here the CDR3 DNA reads TGTGCCAGCAGGGGACAGGGGTACAAAAACATTCAGTACTTC. Translation gives CASRGQGYKNIQYF.

This clonotype occurred many times. The genes are TRBV6-6 and TRBJ2-7, with D possibly matching TRBD1 (6 bases). From germline, CDR1 is MNHNY and CDR2 SVGAGI (reference sequence). Trimming shortened V by 4 bases and J by 3 bases, and 10 bases separated the two germline ends. The CDR3 runs to 13 residues. The CDR3 region is CASSSPGDYEQYF. Here the CDR3 DNA reads TGTGCCAGCAGTTCTCCAGGGGACTACGAGCAGTACTTC.

The chain combines TRBV4-3 with TRBJ1-1; the D is unclear. Germline CDR1 and CDR2: LGHNA and YSLEER. Trimming removed 3 bases from V and 6 bases from J, with 11 bases in between. The CDR3 has 13 residues. The chain's CDR3 is CASSHLPDAEAFF. The CDR3 bases are TGCGCCAGCAGCCATTTGCCGGACGCTGAAGCTTTCTTT.

This clonotype was recorded at least ten times. The rearrangement joins TRBV7-9 to TRBJ2-3; tentative D call: TRBD1 (6 bases). This CDR3 comprises 14 residues. Trimming removed 5 bases at V and 2 bases at J, with 11 bases between. The germline CDR1 and CDR2 sequences are SEHNR and FQNEAQ (reference sequence). In DNA, the CDR3 is TGTGCCAGCAGCACGACAGGAACCACAGATACGCAGTATTTT. Its protein product is CASSTTGTTDTQYF.